The clone carrying this TCR beta chain was seen only a few times. This specimen belongs to a study of blood T cell repertoires in COVID-19. The V gene's germline CDR1 is SNHLY and CDR2 FYNNEI. With V trimmed by 7 bases and J by 5 bases, 5 bases remained unmatched. The CDR3 covers 14 residues. Using immunoSEQ multiplex PCR, the repertoire was profiled, and TCRdb retains in-frame clones only, with some absent. The profile shows about 120,000 clones, 77% of them singletons. The sequence came from a human donor in a cohort sampled during active COVID-19. The sequencing input was peripheral blood. J is TRBJ1-6 and V is TRBV2, with 7 bases that match TRBD1. CDR3 in DNA: TGTGCCAGCATTTCGGGACAGAATAATTCACCCCTCCACTTT. Translated, it gives CASISGQNNSPLHF.